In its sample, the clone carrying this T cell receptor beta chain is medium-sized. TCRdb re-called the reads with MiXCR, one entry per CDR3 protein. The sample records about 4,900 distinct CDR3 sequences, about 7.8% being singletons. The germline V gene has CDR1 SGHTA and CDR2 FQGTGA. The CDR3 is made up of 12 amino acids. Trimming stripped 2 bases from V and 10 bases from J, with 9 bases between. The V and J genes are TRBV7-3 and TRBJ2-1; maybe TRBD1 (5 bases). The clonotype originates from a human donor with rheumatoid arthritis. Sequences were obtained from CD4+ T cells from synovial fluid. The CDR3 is CASSLSGQEQFF. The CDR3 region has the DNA TGTGCCAGCAGCTTATCAGGGCAGGAGCAGTTCTTC.